This record concerns one TCR beta chain sequence. Its antigen is unknown. No much larger clonotype is one base removed from it; base qualities were not supplied. In light of the paper, this sample's time point label describes: cycle 2 day 1 (C2D1) of nivolumab. Every trial patient had relapsed following autologous stem cell transplantation, and prior brentuximab vedotin exposure was what differed among cohorts A, B and C. A total of 56 patients with relapsed/refractory classical Hodgkin lymphoma made up the trial cohort, and each patient's best overall response was complete response, partial response or progressive disease. Trial patients were treated with single-agent nivolumab in the multi-cohort phase II CheckMate 205 trial. An independent review committee assessed best overall response by applying the 2007 International Working Group response criteria. Trial PBMCs were collected immediately before nivolumab initiation (C1D1) and during therapy at cycle 2 day 1 and cycle 4 day 1. Peripheral blood was collected in 8 mL Vacutainer Cell Preparation Tubes, from which PBMCs were isolated by centrifugation and then cryopreserved.

The data were taken from a study of PD-1 blockade in classical Hodgkin lymphoma (dated by TCRdb to the early 2020s). A note on the overall study: Nivolumab dosing was 3 mg/kg intravenously every 2 weeks, continuing until either disease progression or unacceptable toxicity. The study used TCR beta sequencing and CyTOF to define a peripheral blood immune signature of response to PD-1 blockade in classical Hodgkin lymphoma.

Study-wide conclusions, independent of this receptor: Lower diversity was observed in patients in whom nivolumab was started less than 1 year after ASCT, and these patients were excluded from later analyses so that confounding by immune reconstitution would be avoided. Newly diagnosed patients were reported to have lower baseline TCR diversity than healthy donors, and relapsed/refractory patients were reported to have lower baseline TCR diversity still. Trial patients with a complete response had baseline diversity similar to that of newly diagnosed patients, while partial responders and progressors had significantly lower diversity. The study was restricted to a single clinical trial cohort, and the causes of repertoire differences, possibly disease activity or prior therapy, were left undefined. By C4D1, a significant rise was seen in CD4+ TCR diversity but not in CD8+ TCR diversity (p=0.0027 vs p=0.16), and the rise was most apparent among complete responders (p=0.02).

CDR1 SGHRS and CDR2 YFSETQ are derived from the germline V gene. The CDR3 contains 16 residues, cysteine and phenylalanine counted. Kept here is only the CDR3 DNA, which spans 48 bases and is read in frame from base 1. Trimming takes 0 bases from V and 7 bases from J, and the germline ends sit 14 bases apart. Genomic DNA was extracted with the Qiagen DNeasy kit from unsorted PBMCs and from negatively selected CD4+ and CD8+ fractions. TCR beta CDR3 regions were amplified by immunoSEQ multiplex PCR using primers annealing to V and J segments. A synthetic immune receptor repertoire was used to minimize amplification bias, and any remaining bias was removed computationally after sequencing. In the authors' own workflow: Repertoire diversity was quantified as the Shannon entropy index using custom Python scripts. Unsorted, CD4+ and CD8+ repertoires were examined separately, except in combined analyses, for which CD4+ and CD8+ sequences were merged in silico. Clonal expansion was defined as at least a 2-fold frequency increase after treatment relative to C1D1, with a pseudocount of 0.5 for undetected baseline clones. Singleton clones were defined as clones with 0 or 1 copy at C1D1, and non-singleton clones were defined as clones with 2 or more copies. Clones expanded in unsorted samples were labelled as CD4+, CD8+ or unknown by matching protein sequences in sorted samples from the same patient. Wilcoxon tests on paired samples were used to test diversity changes from C1D1 to C4D1. Held by TCRdb, this immuneACCESS table contains in-frame sequences only and omits some clones. Under half of the omission traces to an unresolved V gene where checked; the cause of the rest is unknown. V, J and clone size derive from that table, while D and trimming were established from the DNA sequence. A total of around 20,000 clones appear in this sample, roughly 90% of them only once. The ten largest clonotypes hold about 12% of the sample.

This sample comprised peripheral blood mononuclear cells (PBMCs), obtained before the second cycle of nivolumab. The sequence derives from a human donor with classical Hodgkin lymphoma. Recombination connected TRBV5-1 to TRBJ1-6; a weak D assignment points to TRBD1 (5 bases agree). The DNA sequence follows: TGCGCCAGCAGCTTGGGCGCCCAGGGTCTAAATTCACCCCTCCACTTT. Translated, this is CASSLGAQGLNSPLHF.